The T cell receptor (beta chain) described here comes from a study of identical twins. Notes on the study in general: Invariant T cells like MAIT and iNKT could partly confound the zero-insertion analyses.

Regarding this clonotype: No antigen is known for it.

Healthy Caucasians made up all donors. TCRdb re-analysed the 5' RACE reads in MiXCR, keeping a single row per CDR3 protein. This sample carries roughly 570,000 distinct CDR3 sequences, approximately 9.6% of them seen once, and the ten largest clones take around 3.1%. The CDR3 loop spans 16 amino acids. The V segment lost 0 bases and the J segment 9 bases; nucleotides outside the gene matches: 9. Germline V gives CDR1 DFQATT, CDR2 SNEGSKA (reference sequence). The data also belong to a second study, concerning yellow fever vaccine responses in identical twins.

This sequence joins TRBV20-1 and TRBJ2-1; 12 nucleotides line up with TRBD2. The sequenced sample was PBMCs. The clonotype was recovered from a woman between 18 and 29 years old in good health. The CDR3 bases are TGCAGTGCTAGAGATCGCCTAGCGGGGGGGCAAGGTGAGCAGTTCTTC. This translates into CSARDRLAGGQGEQFF.